Below, 18 T cell receptor beta chains from the same sample are listed, as sequenced in a study of early T cells in non-severe SARS-CoV-2 infection. From the 5' RACE reads, TCRdb called clonotypes with MiXCR, one entry per CDR3 protein. The sample has nearly 55,000 distinct CDR3 sequences, roughly 7.1% seen once. The specimen was whole blood, collected at baseline. Receptors originate from an adult who was a healthcare worker with PCR-confirmed SARS-CoV-2 infection or an uninfected control (not recorded which).

CDR3 in DNA: TGCGCCAGCAGCCCGGGACTACTTCAAAGCTCCTACAATGAGCAGTTCTTC. It yields the protein CASSPGLLQSSYNEQFF. The chain links TRBV5-1 to TRBJ2-1; TRBD2 matches at 7 bases. The CDR3 extends over 17 amino acids. Germline-derived CDR1 and CDR2 are SGHRS and YFSETQ. The V and J ends lost 4 bases and 0 bases, in that order; junction bases with no gene match: 10.

This clonotype was detected only a few times. The V and J genes are TRBV7-2 and TRBJ2-3; D possibly corresponds to TRBD2 (5 bases). V was clipped by 5 bases and J by 2 bases, with 17 bases between them. Germline V gene sequence: CDR1 SGHTA, CDR2 FQGNSA. This CDR3 comprises 16 residues. The CDR3 DNA reads TGTGCCAGCAGCAATAGCGCTGGCGGCCTCACAGATACGCAGTATTTT. This codes for CASSNSAGGLTDTQYF.

The chain uses TRBV30 and TRBJ1-5, with 7 bases that match TRBD1. Unmatched junction bases numbered 0, after V lost 0 bases and J lost 4 bases. The CDR3 contains 13 residues. Germline lookup yields CDR1 GTSNPN and CDR2 SVGIG (reference sequence). The CDR3, as DNA: TGTGCCTGGAGTGTGACAGGGAATCAGCCCCAGCATTTT. Translating it yields CAWSVTGNQPQHF.

This clonotype was detected only a few times. The chain joins TRBV12-3 or TRBV12-4 to TRBJ1-5, with 7 positions matching TRBD1. V trimming: 3 bases; J trimming: 7 bases; junction bases outside the gene matches: 3. The CDR3 sequence is 13 residues long. Written as DNA, the CDR3 is TGTGCCAGCAGTTTCGACAGGGACCAGCCCCAGCATTTT. This sequence encodes CASSFDRDQPQHF.

V is TRBV30 and J is TRBJ1-2; the D is unclear. The CDR3 runs to 11 residues. V dropped 7 bases and J dropped 8 bases, with 14 bases sitting between them. CDR1 and CDR2 (germline): GTSNPN, SVGIG (reference sequence). The CDR3 DNA reads as TGTGCCTACACCGAGGCTAAAGGCTACACCTTC. This codes for CAYTEAKGYTF.

The chain uses TRBV12-3 or TRBV12-4 and TRBJ2-1, with D perhaps TRBD2 (6 bases). V was shortened by 4 bases and J by 15 bases, with 13 bases between the two germline ends. The CDR3 runs 11 residues. The CDR3 region has the DNA TGTGCCAGCAGTTCACGCGGGGACCCGTTCTTC. Its translation is CASSSRGDPFF.

This clonotype was seen more than once but under ten times. The chain links TRBV7-9 to TRBJ2-1; the match to TRBD2 covers 15 bases. V lost 5 bases, J lost 5 bases, and 4 bases stayed unmatched. The CDR3 runs 16 residues. Germline V lookup: CDR1 SEHNR, CDR2 FQNEAQ (reference sequence). The CDR3 sequence: CASSPGTSGRNNEQFF. The CDR3 region has the DNA TGTGCCAGCAGCCCCGGGACTAGCGGGAGGAACAATGAGCAGTTCTTC. Full variable domain (outside the CDR3, taken from reference TRBV7-9 and TRBJ2-1): DTGVSQNPRHKITKRGQNVTFRCDPISEHNRLYWYRQTLGQGPEFLTYFQNEAQLEKSRLLSDRFSAERPKGSFSTLEIQRTEQGDSAMYLCASSPGTSGRNNEQFFGPGTRLTVL.

This clonotype was counted ten times or more. The chain is built from TRBV9 and TRBJ1-2, with 7 bases matching TRBD1. CDR1 is SGDLS, CDR2 YYNGEE, per germline. V dropped 3 bases and J dropped 3; count of bases not matched to a gene: 2. CDR3 length equals 13 residues. In DNA, the CDR3 is TGTGCCAGCAGCGGACAGGGCCACTATGGCTACACCTTC. Translation gives CASSGQGHYGYTF.

This clonotype has more than one count but fewer than ten. The V and J genes are TRBV28 and TRBJ2-1, with 9 bases identical to TRBD2. From germline, CDR1 is MDHEN and CDR2 SYDVKM. The CDR3 is 15 amino acids. V lost 4 bases, J lost 5 bases, and 6 bases stayed unmatched. The CDR3, as DNA: TGTGCCAGCAGTTCCTATAGCGGGAGCGACAATGAGCAGTTCTTC. It specifies CASSSYSGSDNEQFF.

This clonotype was observed a few times. CDR3: CASSLESHWYEQYF. CDR3 in DNA: TGTGCCAGCAGCTTAGAATCCCATTGGTACGAGCAGTACTTC. The chain links TRBV7-9 to TRBJ2-7; D gene unclear. The V gene's germline CDR1 is SEHNR and CDR2 FQNEAQ (reference sequence). The CDR3 consists of 14 residues. Deletions cut 1 base from V and 4 bases from J, with 11 bases between. Full variable domain (remainder filled in from reference TRBV7-9 and TRBJ2-7): DTGVSQNPRHKITKRGQNVTFRCDPISEHNRLYWYRQTLGQGPEFLTYFQNEAQLEKSRLLSDRFSAERPKGSFSTLEIQRTEQGDSAMYLCASSLESHWYEQYFGPGTRLTVT.

There are many counts of this clonotype. The chain is built from TRBV19 and TRBJ2-1, with D possibly TRBD1 on 6 matching bases. CDR1 is LNHDA and CDR2 is SQIVND in the germline V gene (reference sequence). The CDR3 spans 15 residues. The germline V and J ends were trimmed by 3 bases and 0 bases, with 9 bases remaining between them. CDR3 nucleotide sequence: TGTGCCAGTAGTATCGAAGGGGGCTCCTACAATGAGCAGTTCTTC. It codes for CASSIEGGSYNEQFF.

This clonotype was seen many times. This chain links TRBV12-3 or TRBV12-4 with TRBJ1-4; weak D call: TRBD1 (5 bases). The V and J ends lost 6 bases and 0 bases respectively, with 14 bases between them. The length of the CDR3 is 16 residues. The CDR3 nucleotides are TGTGCCAGCAGATACTTCCCAGGGACAACTAATGAAAAACTGTTTTTT. Encoded protein: CASRYFPGTTNEKLFF.

This clonotype was counted many times. The V gene is TRBV29-1, the J gene TRBJ2-7, with D possibly TRBD1 on 5 matching bases. Trimming removed 5 bases at V and 0 bases at J, with 14 bases between. Germline CDR1 reads SQVTM; CDR2 reads ANQGSEA. The CDR3 extends over 14 amino acids. The CDR3 protein is CSVTGHMGSYEQYF. The CDR3 nucleotides are TGCAGCGTTACCGGACATATGGGCTCCTACGAGCAGTACTTC.

This rearrangement joins TRBV10-3 to TRBJ2-3, with TRBD1 identical over 7 bases. After removal of 6 bases from V and 2 bases from J, the junction contained 2 bases not matched to a gene. The CDR3 extends over 13 amino acids. CDR1 ENHRY and CDR2 SYGVKD come from the germline V gene. The CDR3 sequence: CAISGTATDTQYF. The CDR3 DNA is TGTGCCATCAGCGGGACAGCCACAGATACGCAGTATTTT.

This clonotype has a count of ten or more. This chain links TRBV7-3 with TRBJ2-1; no firm D call. The CDR3 length is 15 residues. The V gene's germline CDR1 is SGHTA and CDR2 FQGTGA. V was trimmed by 5 bases and J by 0 bases, leaving 11 bases between them. CDR3 DNA: TGTGCCAGCAGCGCATTAGTTAGCTCCTACAATGAGCAGTTCTTC. Translated, it gives CASSALVSSYNEQFF.

This clonotype has a count of ten or more. This chain uses TRBV28 with TRBJ2-2; the match to TRBD1 covers 8 bases. J lost 5 bases, V lost 3 bases, and 5 bases had no gene match. The CDR3 totals 15 residues. Germline V CDR1 and CDR2: MDHEN, SYDVKM. The chain's CDR3 is CASSFSQGGTGELFF. In nucleotides, the CDR3 is TGTGCCAGCAGTTTCTCACAGGGGGGTACCGGGGAGCTGTTTTTT.

This chain links TRBV5-1 with TRBJ2-3, with D possibly called TRBD1 or TRBD2 (5 bases each). V shed 0 bases and J shed 4 bases, with 15 bases lying between them. This CDR3 comprises 16 residues. Germline V gene sequence: CDR1 SGHRS, CDR2 YFSETQ. CDR3 nucleotides: TGCGCCAGCAGCTTGGCCCTGGCAGGGAGTGCAGATACGCAGTATTTT. Its protein is CASSLALAGSADTQYF.

V is TRBV7-9 and J is TRBJ2-4, with TRBD2 identical over 11 bases. Germline-derived CDR1 and CDR2 are SEHNR and FQNEAQ (reference sequence). The CDR3 is 17 amino acids. V trimming: 3 bases; J trimming: 9 bases; junction bases outside the gene matches: 13. The CDR3: CASSFPIKGLAEGIQYF. CDR3 nucleotide sequence: TGTGCCAGCAGCTTCCCGATTAAGGGACTAGCGGAGGGCATTCAGTACTTC.